Reported below is one T cell receptor (beta chain). Its antigen is unknown. Libraries were prepared by immunoSEQ multiplex PCR; TCRdb keeps only in-frame clonotypes and omits some of them. The sample has over 50,000 clones; approximately 86% are singletons. The sample's time point: cycle 4 day 1 (C4D1), after less than 7 weeks of nivolumab. Exposure to brentuximab vedotin varied, and each patient had relapsed following autologous stem cell transplantation. The CDR3 is 14 amino acids. The germline V gene has CDR1 SGHVS and CDR2 FNYEAQ. Trimming cost V 5 bases and J 3 bases, with 13 bases left between them. The data were obtained in a study of PD-1 blockade in classical Hodgkin lymphoma. General study findings and limits: Patients starting nivolumab under 1 year after ASCT were excluded.

The receptor comes from a human donor with classical Hodgkin lymphoma. Material: peripheral blood mononuclear cells (PBMCs), obtained before the fourth cycle of nivolumab. The V and J genes are TRBV7-6 and TRBJ2-5, with D maybe TRBD2 (6 bases). CDR3 nucleotides: TGTGCCAGCAGCCTTAGCGGAGATAAAGAGACCCAGTACTTC. Translated, it gives CASSLSGDKETQYF. The variable domain in full, completed from reference TRBV7-6 and TRBJ2-5, reads GAGVSQSPRYKVTKRGQDVALRCDPISGHVSLYWYRQALGQGPEFLTYFNYEAQQDKSGLPNDRFSAERPEGSISTLTIQRTEQRDSAMYRCASSLSGDKETQYFGPGTRLLVL.